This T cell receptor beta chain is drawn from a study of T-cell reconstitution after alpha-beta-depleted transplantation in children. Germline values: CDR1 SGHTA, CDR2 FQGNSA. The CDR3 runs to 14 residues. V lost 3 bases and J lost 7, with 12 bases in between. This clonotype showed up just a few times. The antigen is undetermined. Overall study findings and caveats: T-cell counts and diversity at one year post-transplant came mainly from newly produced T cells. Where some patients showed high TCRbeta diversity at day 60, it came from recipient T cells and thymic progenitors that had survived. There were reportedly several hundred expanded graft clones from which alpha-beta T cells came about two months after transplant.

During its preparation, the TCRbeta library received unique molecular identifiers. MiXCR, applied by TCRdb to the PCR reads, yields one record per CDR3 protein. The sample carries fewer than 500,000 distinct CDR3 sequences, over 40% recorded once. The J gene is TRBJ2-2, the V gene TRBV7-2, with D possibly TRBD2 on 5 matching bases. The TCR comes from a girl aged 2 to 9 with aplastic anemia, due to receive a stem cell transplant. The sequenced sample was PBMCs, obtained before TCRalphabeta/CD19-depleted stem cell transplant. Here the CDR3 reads CASSFHREGGELFF. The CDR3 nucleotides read TGTGCCAGCAGCTTCCACCGGGAAGGCGGGGAGCTGTTTTTT.